The 15 T cell receptor beta chains listed next were all sequenced from one sample in a study of T cell responses to AZD1222 COVID-19 vaccine. Generated by immunoSEQ multiplex PCR, the TCRdb table keeps only in-frame clones and is missing some. The sample carries roughly 190,000 clones, approximately 90% recorded once. This sample comprised peripheral blood, obtained on day 0 of AZD1222 vaccination. The source of these receptors is an adult in good health.

CDR3 sequence (DNA): TGTGCCAGCAGCTTGGGCGGGATCTACAATGAGCAGTTCTTC. It codes for CASSLGGIYNEQFF. The rearrangement links TRBV7-6 to TRBJ2-1; D is perhaps TRBD2 (6 bases). The CDR3 is made up of 14 amino acids. Looked up from germline, CDR1 is SGHVS and CDR2 is FNYEAQ. Trimming shortened V by 3 bases and J by 3 bases, and 9 bases separated the two germline ends. Full variable domain (rest looked up from reference TRBV7-6 and TRBJ2-1): GAGVSQSPRYKVTKRGQDVALRCDPISGHVSLYWYRQALGQGPEFLTYFNYEAQQDKSGLPNDRFSAERPEGSISTLTIQRTEQRDSAMYRCASSLGGIYNEQFFGPGTRLTVL.

CDR3: CASSLEGAQGTDTQYF. The CDR3 region has the DNA TGTGCCAGCAGCTTAGAGGGGGCTCAAGGGACAGATACGCAGTATTTT. The J gene is TRBJ2-3, the V gene TRBV11-1; TRBD1 matches at 7 bases. The CDR3 covers 16 residues. V dropped 1 base and J dropped 3; count of bases not matched to a gene: 7. Germline V gene data show CDR1 as SGHAT and CDR2 as FQDESV (reference sequence).

V gene TRBV27 combines with J gene TRBJ2-5, with TRBD2 identical over 7 bases. Looked up from germline, CDR1 is MNHEY and CDR2 is SMNVEV (reference sequence). The CDR3 totals 14 residues. J gave up 4 bases and V 7 bases, and 9 bases lay outside the gene matches. CDR3: CASNRGDMRETQYF. The CDR3 bases are TGTGCCAGCAATCGGGGGGATATGCGAGAGACCCAGTACTTC.

The V gene is TRBV28, the J gene TRBJ2-7; D may be TRBD1 (5 bases). The germline V and J ends were trimmed by 2 bases and 0 bases, with 8 bases remaining between them. This CDR3 comprises 14 residues. CDR1 and CDR2 (germline): MDHEN, SYDVKM. The CDR3 spells CASSLAGPSYEQYF. DNA of the CDR3: TGTGCCAGCAGTTTAGCAGGGCCCTCCTACGAGCAGTACTTC.

This chain connects TRBV4-3 to TRBJ1-1; D not resolved. CDR3 length: 14 amino acids. V was cut by 0 bases and J by 5 bases, with 10 bases left in between. From germline, CDR1 is LGHNA and CDR2 YSLEER. The CDR3 protein is CASSQDEIRTEAFF. CDR3 nucleotide sequence: TGCGCCAGCAGCCAAGATGAAATAAGAACTGAAGCTTTCTTT.

The genes are TRBV4-3 and TRBJ1-3, with D unresolved. Germline CDR1 is LGHNA and CDR2 is YSLEER. The CDR3 has 14 amino acids. The V gene lost 6 bases and the J gene lost 0 bases, with 9 bases spanning the gap. This chain's CDR3 is CASSHTYSGNTIYF. The CDR3 nucleotides read TGCGCCAGCAGTCACACTTACTCTGGAAACACCATATATTTT.

The gene calls are TRBV15 and TRBJ2-1, with D maybe TRBD2 (6 bases). V was shortened by 8 bases and J by 4 bases, with 12 bases between the two germline ends. This CDR3 has 13 residues. Germline loops: CDR1 LNHNV, CDR2 YYDKDF (reference sequence). CDR3 nucleotides: TGTGCCACCTCCCAGGAGGGGTACAATGAGCAGTTCTTC. Translated, it gives CATSQEGYNEQFF. The full variable domain, completed using reference TRBV15 and TRBJ2-1, is DAMVIQNPRYQVTQFGKPVTLSCSQTLNHNVMYWYQQKSSQAPKLLFHYYDKDFNNEADTPDNFQSRRPNTSFCFLDIRSPGLGDTAMYLCATSQEGYNEQFFGPGTRLTVL.

This chain joins TRBV14 and TRBJ2-1, with D perhaps TRBD2 (5 bases). Germline CDR1 SGHDN, CDR2 FVKESK. This CDR3 has 14 residues. Trimming shortened V by 4 bases and J by 7 bases, and 14 bases separated the two germline ends. CDR3 sequence (DNA): TGTGCCAGCAGCCCCCTCGGGGTCGATAATGAGCAGTTCTTC. Its translation is CASSPLGVDNEQFF.

This clone was detected once. V gene TRBV6-5 combines with J gene TRBJ2-7; D may be TRBD1 (5 bases). This CDR3 has 13 amino acids. Per germline, CDR1 MNHEY and CDR2 SVGAGI. V lost 4 bases and J lost 6, with 13 bases in between. CDR3 in amino acids: CASSFSGQSEQYF. The CDR3 nucleotides read TGTGCCAGCAGTTTTTCAGGACAAAGCGAGCAGTACTTC.

V is TRBV7-3 and J is TRBJ2-2; D not certain. In germline, CDR1 is SGHTA, CDR2 FQGTGA. The CDR3 totals 14 residues. Trimming cost V 2 bases and J 1 base, with 5 bases left between them. CDR3 bases: TGTGCCAGCAGCTTATCGGTGAACACCGGGGAGCTGTTTTTT. It translates to CASSLSVNTGELFF.

J is TRBJ2-7 and V is TRBV10-2, with a tentative D call TRBD1 (5 bases). Per the germline V gene, CDR1 is WSHSY and CDR2 is SAAADI. The CDR3 length is 13 residues. V shed 3 bases and J shed 5 bases, with 11 bases lying between them. The DNA for the CDR3 is TGCGCCAGCAGTGAAGGACATAACGACGAGCAGTACTTC. Its translation: CASSEGHNDEQYF.

The V and J genes are TRBV5-6 and TRBJ1-1; tentatively, D is TRBD1 (5 bases). The CDR3 runs 13 residues. Germline V gene sequence: CDR1 SGHDT, CDR2 YYEEEE. The V end lost 4 bases, the J end lost 0 bases, and 7 bases lay between the germline ends. The CDR3 spells CASSPGLNTEAFF. CDR3 DNA: TGTGCCAGCAGCCCGGGACTGAACACTGAAGCTTTCTTT.

J is TRBJ1-2 and V is TRBV6-1, with D hard to call. The ends were cut back, 3 bases at V and 7 bases at J, with 9 bases in the middle. The germline V gene encodes CDR1 MNHNS and CDR2 SASEGT. CDR3 length: 12 amino acids. In DNA, the CDR3 is TGTGCCAGCAGTGAGACCCTCTTTGGCTACACCTTC. Encoded protein: CASSETLFGYTF.

This chain joins TRBV5-1 and TRBJ2-5; D gene uncertain. Trimming took off 3 bases at V and 5 bases at J, with 14 bases between the two ends. The V gene's germline CDR1 is SGHRS and CDR2 YFSETQ. The CDR3 length is 14 residues. DNA of the CDR3: TGCGCCAGCAGCTCCCGGACCCGGGCCGAGACCCAGTACTTC. Amino acid sequence: CASSSRTRAETQYF.

CDR3 coding DNA: TGTGCCAGTACTCTTTTGAAGACAGGGAGCTACACCTTC. Translated, it gives CASTLLKTGSYTF. This chain connects TRBV19 to TRBJ1-2; TRBD1 matches 7 bases. This CDR3 is 13 amino acids long. J gave up 9 bases and V 7 bases, and 11 bases lay outside the gene matches. Germline values: CDR1 LNHDA, CDR2 SQIVND (reference sequence).